The rows below give T cell receptor beta chains drawn from one sample of a study of CD8 T cells in Susac syndrome. TCRdb itself ran the immunoSEQ multiplex PCR reads through MiXCR, one entry per CDR3 protein. The sample has around 95,000 distinct CDR3 sequences, 95% seen once; the top ten hold 0.25% to 0.35%. The sequenced material came from CD8+ T cells from PBMCs. Source of these receptors: a human donor with Susac syndrome. The CDR3 runs from the conserved cysteine through the conserved F or W. Each record gives: clone size, D gene, V gene, J gene, CDR3 protein, CDR3 DNA. The D gene is left open where the match is weak. Clone size is stated in some rows and not others, as once, few, many or a class when expanded.

.	.	TRBV29-1	TRBJ1-5	CSVDPGVADSRNQPQHF	TGCAGCGTTGACCCAGGGGTTGCCGACTCCCGCAATCAGCCCCAGCATTTT
.	.	TRBV5-1	TRBJ2-2	CASRYGTNTGELFF	TGCGCCAGCAGATACGGGACCAACACCGGGGAGCTGTTTTTT
.	.	TRBV3-1	TRBJ1-1	CASSRSGNTEAFF	TGTGCCAGCAGCCGATCGGGTAACACTGAAGCTTTCTTT
.	.	TRBV29-1	TRBJ2-2	CSGKPEGEGAGELFF	TGCAGCGGAAAACCCGAGGGGGAAGGAGCCGGGGAGCTGTTTTTT
.	.	TRBV4-1	TRBJ2-6	CASSQEWVSGANVLTF	TGCGCCAGCAGCCAAGAATGGGTATCTGGGGCCAACGTCCTGACTTTC
.	.	TRBV5-8	TRBJ2-3	CASSPDTHSTDTQYF	TGTGCCAGCAGCCCGGACACCCATAGCACAGATACGCAGTATTTT
.	.	TRBV24-1	TRBJ2-3	CATSATDTQYF	TGTGCCACCAGCGCCACAGATACGCAGTATTTT
once	TRBD1	TRBV5-4	TRBJ2-7	CASSYWTGGEAYEQYF	TGTGCCAGCAGCTACTGGACAGGGGGCGAAGCCTACGAGCAGTACTTC
once	.	TRBV7-2	TRBJ1-5	CASGPSNQPQHF	TGTGCCAGCGGGCCTAGCAATCAGCCCCAGCATTTT
.	.	TRBV9	TRBJ1-2	CASSARTLGGYTF	TGTGCCAGCAGCGCCCGGACCCTGGGGGGCTACACCTTC
.	TRBD2	TRBV3-1	TRBJ2-5	CASSPKGLDETQYF	TGTGCCAGCAGCCCCAAGGGACTAGACGAGACCCAGTACTTC
.	TRBD2	TRBV7-8	TRBJ2-5	CASGTSGGVQETQYF	TGTGCCAGCGGTACTAGCGGGGGGGTACAAGAGACCCAGTACTTC
.	.	TRBV15	TRBJ2-7	CATSPSRGAYEQYF	TGTGCCACCAGCCCCTCTAGGGGAGCCTACGAGCAGTACTTC
.	.	TRBV4-1	TRBJ1-4	CASSQVGTASATNEKLFF	TGCGCCAGCAGCCAAGTTGGGACCGCCTCAGCAACTAATGAAAAACTGTTTTTT
.	.	TRBV18	TRBJ2-4	CASSPFKGDPNIQYF	TGTGCCAGCTCACCATTTAAGGGAGATCCAAACATTCAGTACTTC
.	TRBD2	TRBV3-1	TRBJ2-7	CASSQGWDYSGEQYF	TGTGCCAGCAGCCAAGGATGGGACTACTCAGGCGAGCAGTACTTC
.	TRBD1	TRBV29-1	TRBJ1-1	CSVVARGRRNTEAFF	TGCAGCGTTGTGGCCAGGGGGCGACGGAACACTGAAGCTTTCTTT
.	TRBD2	TRBV20-1	TRBJ2-1	CSARVTSGSYNEQFF	TGCAGTGCTAGAGTCACTAGCGGATCCTACAATGAGCAGTTCTTC
.	.	TRBV14	TRBJ2-6	CASSPGIGANVLTF	TGTGCCAGCAGCCCCGGTATAGGGGCCAACGTCCTGACTTTC
.	TRBD1	TRBV2	TRBJ1-5	CASSEVDRVQPQHF	TGTGCCAGCAGTGAAGTGGACAGGGTACAGCCCCAGCATTTT
.	.	TRBV25-1	TRBJ1-1	CASTASSNTEAFF	TGTGCCTCGACAGCCTCTTCGAACACTGAAGCTTTCTTT
.	.	TRBV3-1	TRBJ1-1	CASSLEGQNTEAFF	TGTGCCAGCAGCCTGGAGGGCCAGAACACTGAAGCTTTCTTT
.	TRBD2	TRBV5-1	TRBJ2-1	CASSSDSGGLNEQFF	TGCGCCAGCAGCTCAGATAGCGGGGGACTCAATGAGCAGTTCTTC
once	.	TRBV29-1	TRBJ2-1	CSVHRDRSYNEQFF	TGCAGCGTTCACAGGGACCGCTCCTACAATGAGCAGTTCTTC
once	TRBD1	TRBV7-9	TRBJ2-3	CASSSTSRDREGGDTQYF	TGTGCCAGCAGCTCGACGTCCCGGGACAGGGAAGGTGGAGATACGCAGTATTTT
.	.	TRBV5-1	TRBJ2-7	CASSPWGGSYEQYF	TGCGCCAGCAGCCCCTGGGGCGGTTCCTACGAGCAGTACTTC
.	.	TRBV6-6	TRBJ2-1	CASWWENPSSYNEQFF	TGTGCCAGCTGGTGGGAAAATCCGAGCTCCTACAATGAGCAGTTCTTC
.	.	TRBV5-6	TRBJ2-7	CASSLAGGGTYEQYF	TGTGCCAGCAGCTTGGCGGGTGGCGGCACCTACGAGCAGTACTTC
once	TRBD1	TRBV5-6	TRBJ2-7	CASSGTGANEQYF	TGTGCCAGCTCCGGGACAGGGGCCAACGAGCAGTACTTC
.	TRBD1	TRBV15	TRBJ1-3	CATSRETGVAGNTIYF	TGTGCCACCAGCAGAGAGACAGGGGTGGCTGGAAACACCATATATTTT
.	.	TRBV14	TRBJ2-7	CASSHSSYEQYF	TGTGCCAGCAGTCACAGCTCCTACGAGCAGTACTTC
.	.	TRBV5-1	TRBJ2-5	CASSLRQQETQYF	TGCGCCAGCAGCTTGCGACAGCAAGAGACCCAGTACTTC
.	.	TRBV5-1	TRBJ2-1	CASSLAGSHNEQFF	TGCGCCAGCAGCTTGGCAGGGTCCCACAATGAGCAGTTCTTC
.	TRBD2	TRBV20-1	TRBJ2-3	CSALTSGATDTQYF	TGCAGTGCTTTAACTAGCGGGGCGACAGATACGCAGTATTTT
.	.	TRBV19	TRBJ1-6	CASRRIGGDSPLHF	TGTGCCAGTAGGCGGATTGGAGGCGATTCACCCCTCCACTTT
.	.	TRBV2	TRBJ2-2	CASSESPTGELFF	TGTGCCAGCAGCGAATCCCCCACCGGGGAGCTGTTTTTT
.	TRBD1	TRBV5-1	TRBJ1-1	CASSRDRAWSTEAFF	TGCGCCAGCAGCAGGGACAGGGCTTGGAGCACTGAAGCTTTCTTT
.	TRBD2	TRBV5-6	TRBJ2-7	CASRSGAGEQYF	TGTGCCAGCAGGAGCGGGGCCGGCGAGCAGTACTTC